These 2 T cell receptor beta chains share one sample of origin, sequenced in a study of blood T cell repertoires in COVID-19. The data were produced by immunoSEQ multiplex PCR, yet TCRdb's version contains in-frame clones alone and is incomplete. The sample carries about 98,000 clones, approximately 80% recorded once. Sequences were obtained from peripheral blood. These receptors came from a man in his 70s with active or convalescent COVID-19.

This clone was seen repeatedly, ten times or more. J is TRBJ2-7 and V is TRBV7-9; the match to TRBD1 covers 8 bases. The germline gives CDR1 SEHNR, CDR2 FQNEAQ (reference sequence). The J segment lost 3 bases and the V segment lost 5 bases, leaving 3 bases of the junction unmatched. CDR3 size: 13 residues. For the CDR3, the DNA is TGTGCCAGCAGCCCAACAGGGGGCTACGAGCAGTACTTC. This codes for CASSPTGGYEQYF.

The CDR3 DNA reads as TGCGCCAGCAGCCAACCGGCGTCTGAGGGAAACATTCAGTACTTC. Translating gives CASSQPASEGNIQYF. This chain uses TRBV4-1 with TRBJ2-4, with D perhaps TRBD2 (5 bases). There are 15 residues in the CDR3. Trimming left V 2 bases short and J 6 bases short, with 14 bases between. Per the germline V gene, CDR1 is MGHRA and CDR2 is YSYEKL.